These 21 T cell receptor beta chains came from one sample sequenced in a study of shared clonotypes between healthy human individuals. TCRdb's copy holds only in-frame clones and misses some; the assay was immunoSEQ multiplex PCR. The sample gives around 320,000 clones, around 86% of which show up once; about a sixth is in the top ten. Sequenced: memory CD8+ T cells sorted from blood. Stated subset: CD45RO+ cells pooled with CCR7-negative TemRA cells. The receptors stem from a man between 18 and 35 years old in good health.

This chain connects TRBV5-1 to TRBJ2-5, with D maybe TRBD2 (5 bases). This CDR3 spans 14 amino acids. The ends were cut back, 0 bases at V and 6 bases at J, with 12 bases in the middle. Germline-derived CDR1 and CDR2 are SGHRS and YFSETQ. The CDR3 DNA sequence: TGCGCCAGCAGCTTGGAGTCTAGCAGGAAGACCCAGTACTTC. This translates into CASSLESSRKTQYF.

This clone has a single count. The chain recombines TRBV27 with TRBJ2-7; D is uncertain. V lost 4 bases, J lost 4 bases, and 14 bases lay in between. CDR1 is MNHEY and CDR2 is SMNVEV in the germline V gene (reference sequence). The CDR3 has 14 amino acids. CDR3 amino acids: CASSWQMTPYEQYF. As DNA, the CDR3 is TGTGCCAGCAGTTGGCAAATGACACCTTACGAGCAGTACTTC.

This chain links TRBV5-1 with TRBJ2-7; D assignment may be TRBD1 or TRBD2 (6 bases each). Per the germline V gene, CDR1 is SGHRS and CDR2 is YFSETQ. Between the trimmed V and J ends, which lost 0 bases and 0 bases, there was a span of 16 bases. This CDR3 comprises 17 residues. CDR3 in DNA: TGCGCCAGCAGCTTGGTGGGGCGGGACACTTACTCCTACGAGCAGTACTTC. Amino acid sequence: CASSLVGRDTYSYEQYF. The variable domain in full, with the rest retrieved from reference TRBV5-1 and TRBJ2-7, is KAGVTQTPRYLIKTRGQQVTLSCSPISGHRSVSWYQQTPGQGLQFLFEYFSETQRNKGNFPGRFSGRQFSNSRSEMNVSTLELGDSALYLCASSLVGRDTYSYEQYFGPGTRLTVT.

The chain recombines TRBV21-1 with TRBJ2-7; TRBD2 is taken as the D call from the table, unchecked against the DNA. TRBV21-1 is marked as a pseudogene. The length of the CDR3 is 16 residues. CDR3 amino acids: CASSKVRPGGTYEQYF. CDR3 nucleotides: TGTGCCAGCAGCAAAGTGAGACCCGGAGGTACCTACGAGCAGTACTTC.

The rearrangement uses TRBV9 and TRBJ2-1; D is possibly TRBD2 (6 bases). V was pared by 0 bases and J by 9 bases, with 16 bases between. The CDR3 covers 15 residues. Germline lookup yields CDR1 SGDLS and CDR2 YYNGEE. CDR3 bases: TGTGCCAGCAGCGTAGGGGGACTTGGAGAGCCTGAGCAGTTCTTC. Encoded protein: CASSVGGLGEPEQFF. Based on the CDR3 plus reference TRBV9 and TRBJ2-1, the full variable domain is DSGVTQTPKHLITATGQRVTLRCSPRSGDLSVYWYQQSLDQGLQFLIQYYNGEERAKGNILERFSAQQFPDLHSELNLSSLELGDSALYFCASSVGGLGEPEQFFGPGTRLTVL.

This chain links TRBV5-1 with TRBJ2-2, with D possibly being TRBD1 (5 bases). V lost 4 bases and J 3 bases, leaving 16 bases between the germline ends. The CDR3 sequence is 16 residues long. Per the germline V gene, CDR1 is SGHRS and CDR2 is YFSETQ. The CDR3 region is CASSPTDISHTGELFF. The CDR3 DNA follows: TGCGCCAGCAGCCCGACGGACATATCTCACACCGGGGAGCTGTTTTTT.

The chain combines TRBV19 with TRBJ2-5, with TRBD1 matching over 7 bases. The CDR3 sequence is 16 residues long. Trimming removed 3 bases from V and 2 bases from J; junction bases left unmatched: 9. CDR1 is LNHDA and CDR2 is SQIVND in the germline V gene (reference sequence). The CDR3 region is CASSIVEGAEQETQYF. CDR3 DNA sequence: TGTGCCAGTAGTATTGTCGAGGGGGCAGAACAAGAGACCCAGTACTTC.

The chain is built from TRBV11-2 and TRBJ2-5; 8 bases map to TRBD1. The CDR3 contains 15 residues. The germline gives CDR1 SGHAT, CDR2 FQNNGV. J lost 5 bases, V lost 4 bases, and 9 bases had no gene match. The CDR3 DNA is TGTGCCAGCAGCTCGGCAGGGACAGGAGGGGAGACCCAGTACTTC. Amino acids: CASSSAGTGGETQYF.

J is TRBJ2-7 and V is TRBV7-9; D gene uncertain. The CDR3 is 13 amino acids. In germline, CDR1 is SEHNR, CDR2 FQNEAQ (reference sequence). Trimming stripped 5 bases from V and 3 bases from J, with 11 bases between. CDR3 amino acids: CASSPPHDYEQYF. CDR3 DNA sequence: TGTGCCAGCAGCCCCCCACACGACTACGAGCAGTACTTC. Full variable domain (missing parts from reference TRBV7-9 and TRBJ2-7): DTGVSQNPRHKITKRGQNVTFRCDPISEHNRLYWYRQTLGQGPEFLTYFQNEAQLEKSRLLSDRFSAERPKGSFSTLEIQRTEQGDSAMYLCASSPPHDYEQYFGPGTRLTVT.

V and J are TRBV6-5 and TRBJ2-1, with D uncertain. The germline V and J ends were trimmed by 6 bases and 9 bases, with 15 bases remaining between them. The CDR3 runs to 13 residues. The germline gives CDR1 MNHEY, CDR2 SVGAGI. The CDR3: CASSLSLSSEQFF. CDR3 sequence (DNA): TGTGCCAGCAGCCTTTCCCTTAGCAGTGAGCAGTTCTTC.

Only a few counts were recorded for this clone. This chain links TRBV27 with TRBJ2-1; TRBD2 might be the D (6 bases). V was pared by 9 bases and J by 0 bases, with 9 bases between. This CDR3 is 13 amino acids long. The germline V gene has CDR1 MNHEY and CDR2 SMNVEV (reference sequence). The CDR3 DNA follows: TGTGCCAGTGGGACTTTCTCCTACAATGAGCAGTTCTTC. This translates into CASGTFSYNEQFF.

The chain is built from TRBV9 and TRBJ2-1; D unclear. The V gene's germline CDR1 is SGDLS and CDR2 YYNGEE. Trimming removed 5 bases at V and 0 bases at J, with 3 bases between. This CDR3 region has 12 residues. CDR3 protein: CASSLSYNEQFF. The DNA of the CDR3 is TGTGCCAGCAGTCTCTCCTACAATGAGCAGTTCTTC.

A single count supports this clone. The CDR3 coding sequence is TGCGCCAGCAGCCAGGACACAGGAGGGGAGCTGTTTTTT. This gives the protein CASSQDTGGELFF. The chain uses TRBV4-1 and TRBJ2-2; weak D call: TRBD1 (5 bases). Trimming left V 3 bases short and J 8 bases short, with 10 bases between. The CDR3 runs to 13 residues. The V gene's germline CDR1 is MGHRA and CDR2 YSYEKL.

The chain combines TRBV7-9 with TRBJ2-5, with TRBD1 matching 8 bases. This CDR3 region has 14 residues. Losses at the gene ends were 5 bases for V and 4 bases for J; bases not matched to a gene: 6. The germline V gene has CDR1 SEHNR and CDR2 FQNEAQ (reference sequence). The CDR3 loop reads CASSPGQGRETQYF. In DNA form, the CDR3 reads TGTGCCAGCAGCCCTGGACAGGGTAGAGAGACCCAGTACTTC.

The chain links TRBV15 to TRBJ2-1, with 8 bases identical to TRBD2. This CDR3 spans 15 amino acids. From germline, CDR1 is LNHNV and CDR2 YYDKDF (reference sequence). After removal of 7 bases from V and 4 bases from J, the junction contained 9 bases not matched to a gene. CDR3 in amino acids: CATTPGGAAYNEQFF. In DNA, the CDR3 is TGTGCCACCACACCCGGGGGGGCCGCTTACAATGAGCAGTTCTTC.

The V gene is TRBV4-3, the J gene TRBJ2-5; the D gene could be TRBD1 or TRBD2 (5 bases each). Germline V gene lookup returns CDR1 LGHNA and CDR2 YSLEER. Trimming cost V 0 bases and J 5 bases, with 16 bases left between them. The CDR3 is 16 amino acids. This CDR3 is CASSQDRRGVGETQYF. CDR3 coding DNA: TGCGCCAGCAGCCAAGATAGAAGGGGAGTAGGGGAGACCCAGTACTTC.

The V gene is TRBV7-9, the J gene TRBJ2-7, with TRBD1 matching 11 bases. CDR1 SEHNR and CDR2 FQNEAQ come from the germline V gene (reference sequence). Trimming removed 5 bases from V and 3 bases from J; junction bases left unmatched: 9. The CDR3 is 16 amino acids. This CDR3 reads CASSPNSGTGGYEQYF. The CDR3 DNA reads TGTGCCAGCAGCCCAAACTCCGGGACAGGGGGCTACGAGCAGTACTTC.

The gene calls are TRBV4-2 and TRBJ2-1; D is unclear. Trimming left V 3 bases short and J 4 bases short, with 13 bases between. From germline, CDR1 is LGHNA and CDR2 YNFKEQ. This CDR3 has 15 residues. CDR3 coding DNA: TGTGCCAGCAGCCAGGAAACTGGAAATTACAATGAGCAGTTCTTC. This translates into CASSQETGNYNEQFF.

The chain joins TRBV4-3 to TRBJ2-1, with TRBD2 matching over 8 bases. The CDR3 is made up of 16 amino acids. V was clipped by 4 bases and J by 9 bases; unmatched bases: 14. The germline CDR1 and CDR2 sequences are LGHNA and YSLEER. CDR3 sequence: CASSPTPAGESSEQFF. CDR3 DNA: TGCGCCAGCAGCCCCACTCCAGCGGGAGAATCTTCTGAGCAGTTCTTC.

Written as DNA, the CDR3 is TGTGCCAGCAGTGCTTCCTCAGGTATCCTTTTCTACGAGCAGTACTTC. Its protein is CASSASSGILFYEQYF. The chain has TRBV27 and TRBJ2-7; D unclear. The V end lost 5 bases, the J end lost 3 bases, and 20 bases lay between the germline ends. CDR1 and CDR2 (germline): MNHEY, SMNVEV (reference sequence). The CDR3 has 16 residues.

The chain employs TRBV4-3 and TRBJ2-1; 15 positions agree with TRBD2. Germline values: CDR1 LGHNA, CDR2 YSLEER. After removal of 0 bases from V and 10 bases from J, the junction contained 10 bases not matched to a gene. CDR3 size: 18 residues. Here the CDR3 DNA reads TGCGCCAGCAGCCAAGAATTCGGACTAGCGGGAGGGCCGGGAGAGCAGTTCTTC. This translates into CASSQEFGLAGGPGEQFF.